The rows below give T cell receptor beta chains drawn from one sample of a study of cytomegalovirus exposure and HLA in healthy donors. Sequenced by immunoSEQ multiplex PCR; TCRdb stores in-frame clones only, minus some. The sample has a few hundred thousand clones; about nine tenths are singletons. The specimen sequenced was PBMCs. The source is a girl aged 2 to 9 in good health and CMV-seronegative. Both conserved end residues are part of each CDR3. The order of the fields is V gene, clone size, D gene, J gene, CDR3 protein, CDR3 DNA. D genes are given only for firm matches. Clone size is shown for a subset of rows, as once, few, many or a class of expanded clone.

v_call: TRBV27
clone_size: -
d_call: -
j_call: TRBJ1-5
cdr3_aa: CASRVQGGSPQHF
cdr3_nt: TGTGCCAGCAGGGTACAGGGCGGGAGCCCCCAGCATTTT

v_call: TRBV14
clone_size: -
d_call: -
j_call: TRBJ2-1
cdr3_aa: CASSHPGFNNEQFF
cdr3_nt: TGTGCCAGCAGCCATCCAGGGTTTAACAATGAGCAGTTCTTC

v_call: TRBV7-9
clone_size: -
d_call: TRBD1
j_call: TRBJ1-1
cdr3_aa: CASSLVASGGAAFF
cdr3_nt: TGTGCCAGCAGCTTAGTGGCGTCAGGGGGCGCGGCTTTCTTT

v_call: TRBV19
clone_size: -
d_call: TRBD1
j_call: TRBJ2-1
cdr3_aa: CASSKVGQGVNEQFF
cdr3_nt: TGTGCCAGTAGTAAGGTGGGGCAGGGGGTCAATGAGCAGTTCTTC

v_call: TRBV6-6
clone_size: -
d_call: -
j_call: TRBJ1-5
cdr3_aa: CASSLWQDQPQHF
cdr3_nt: TGTGCCAGCAGTTTGTGGCAGGATCAGCCCCAGCATTTT

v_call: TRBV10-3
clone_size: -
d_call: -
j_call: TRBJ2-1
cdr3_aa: CAISGRDNEQFF
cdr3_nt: TGTGCCATCAGTGGACGGGACAATGAGCAGTTCTTC

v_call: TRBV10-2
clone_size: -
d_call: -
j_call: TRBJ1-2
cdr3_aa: CASSASVNYGYTF
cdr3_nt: TGCGCCAGCAGCGCCAGTGTCAACTATGGCTACACCTTC

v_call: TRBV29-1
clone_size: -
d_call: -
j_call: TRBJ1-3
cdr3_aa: CSVEEQGPGGNTIYF
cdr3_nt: TGCAGCGTTGAAGAGCAGGGGCCGGGAGGAAACACCATATATTTT

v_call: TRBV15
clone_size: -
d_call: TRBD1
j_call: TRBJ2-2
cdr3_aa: CATRGPGQGVIGELFF
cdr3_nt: TGTGCCACCAGAGGACCGGGACAGGGGGTTATCGGGGAGCTGTTTTTT

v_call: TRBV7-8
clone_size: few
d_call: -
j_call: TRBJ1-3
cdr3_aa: CASSFRGQTSGNTIYF
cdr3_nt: TGTGCCAGCAGCTTCCGGGGACAAACCTCTGGAAACACCATATATTTT

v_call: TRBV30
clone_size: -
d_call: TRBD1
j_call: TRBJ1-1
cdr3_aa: CAWREGQKNTEAFF
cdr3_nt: TGTGCCTGGAGGGAGGGACAGAAGAACACTGAAGCTTTCTTT

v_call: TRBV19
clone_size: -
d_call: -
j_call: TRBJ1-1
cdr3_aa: CASSHNTEAFF
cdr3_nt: TGTGCCAGTAGTCATAACACTGAAGCTTTCTTT

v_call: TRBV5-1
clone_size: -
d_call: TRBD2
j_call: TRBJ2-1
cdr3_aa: CASRSGRASNEQFF
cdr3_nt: TGCGCCAGCAGGAGCGGGAGGGCCTCGAATGAGCAGTTCTTC

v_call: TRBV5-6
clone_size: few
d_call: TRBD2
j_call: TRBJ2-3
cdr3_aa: CASSLVGLAGGFADTQYF
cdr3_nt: TGTGCCAGCAGCTTGGTCGGGTTAGCGGGGGGGTTTGCAGATACGCAGTATTTT

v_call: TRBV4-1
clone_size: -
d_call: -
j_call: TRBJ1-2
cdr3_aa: CASSPPGLNYGYTF
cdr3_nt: TGCGCCAGCAGCCCCCCAGGCCTAAACTATGGCTACACCTTC

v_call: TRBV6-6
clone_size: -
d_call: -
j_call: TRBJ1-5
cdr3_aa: CASSYLEANNQPQHF
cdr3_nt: TGTGCCAGCAGTTATCTTGAGGCTAACAATCAGCCCCAGCATTTT

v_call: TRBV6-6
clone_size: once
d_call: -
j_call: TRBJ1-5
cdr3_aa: CASSYAGLNQLQHF
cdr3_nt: TGTGCCAGCAGTTACGCGGGCCTCAATCAGCTCCAGCATTTT

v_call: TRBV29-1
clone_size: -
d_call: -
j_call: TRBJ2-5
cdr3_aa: CSVDSAMKTQYF
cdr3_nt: TGCAGCGTTGATAGTGCCATGAAGACCCAGTACTTC

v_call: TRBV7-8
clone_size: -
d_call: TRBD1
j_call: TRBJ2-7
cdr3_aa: CASSRPGAGGIYEQYF
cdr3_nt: TGTGCCAGCAGCCGACCGGGGGCAGGGGGCATATACGAGCAGTACTTC

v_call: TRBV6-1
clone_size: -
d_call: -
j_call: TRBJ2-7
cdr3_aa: CAISEGQGGSYEQYF
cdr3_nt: TGTGCCATCAGTGAAGGGCAGGGAGGCTCCTACGAGCAGTACTTC

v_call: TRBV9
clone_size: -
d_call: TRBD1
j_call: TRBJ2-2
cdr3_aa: CASSVVVGTGPGELFF
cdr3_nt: TGTGCCAGCAGCGTAGTAGTGGGGACAGGGCCCGGGGAGCTGTTTTTT

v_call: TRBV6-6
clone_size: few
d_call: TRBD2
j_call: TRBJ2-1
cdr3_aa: CASSYELAGAEQFF
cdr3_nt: TGTGCCAGCAGTTACGAGCTAGCGGGGGCCGAGCAGTTCTTC

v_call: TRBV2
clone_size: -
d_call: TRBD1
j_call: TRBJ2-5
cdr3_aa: CASSAGDRGQYQETQYF
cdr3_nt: TGTGCCAGCAGCGCCGGGGACAGGGGGCAGTACCAAGAGACCCAGTACTTC

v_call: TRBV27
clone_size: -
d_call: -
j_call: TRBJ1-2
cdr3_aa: CASGHPEGF
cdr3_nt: TGTGCCAGCGGTCACCCGGAGGGCTTC

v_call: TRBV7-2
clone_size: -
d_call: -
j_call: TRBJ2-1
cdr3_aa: CAATPPGSYNEQFF
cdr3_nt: TGTGCCGCTACCCCCCCGGGCTCCTACAATGAGCAGTTCTTC